The 5 T cell receptor beta chains listed next were all sequenced from one sample in a study of blood T cells in healthy people across ages. Using a J-beta primer mix together with a sample-barcoded 5' primer, a second PCR was run for roughly 6 to 11 cycles. TCRdb re-called the 5' RACE reads through MiXCR, storing one row per CDR3 protein. Among some 1.5 million distinct CDR3 sequences listed, about 30% were seen once. Sequenced material: blood. These receptors all come from a woman under 40 in good health.

The chain employs TRBV6-5 and TRBJ1-4; a possible D gene is TRBD1 (6 bases). V dropped 3 bases and J dropped 11 bases, with 13 bases sitting between them. The CDR3 is made up of 13 amino acids. Germline V gene sequence: CDR1 MNHEY, CDR2 SVGAGI. This CDR3 reads CASSYFGQKKLFF. The CDR3 DNA follows: TGTGCCAGCAGTTATTTCGGACAGAAGAAACTGTTTTTT.

This chain links TRBV7-2 with TRBJ2-5, with 7 bases that match TRBD1. The CDR3 contains 15 residues. Looked up from germline, CDR1 is SGHTA and CDR2 is FQGNSA. After removal of 0 bases from V and 4 bases from J, the junction contained 5 bases not matched to a gene. The CDR3 DNA reads as TGTGCCAGCAGCTTAGCCAACAGGGGACGAGAGACCCAGTACTTC. Protein sequence: CASSLANRGRETQYF.

This chain joins TRBV11-2 and TRBJ1-2, with 7 positions matching TRBD1. This CDR3 contains 13 residues. Trimming removed 5 bases from V and 8 bases from J; junction bases left unmatched: 8. Germline CDR1 reads SGHAT; CDR2 reads FQNNGV. CDR3 coding DNA: TGTGCCAGCAGCGAAGAGGGGGCTCTGGGCTACACCTTC. This encodes CASSEEGALGYTF.

This clonotype was recorded only once. At one end, the junction sequence differs from germline, possibly due to a read error. This chain connects TRBV7-2 to TRBJ2-7; D is undetermined. The CDR3 extends over 14 amino acids. Looked up from germline, CDR1 is SGHTA and CDR2 is FQGNSA. DNA for the CDR3: TGTGCCGGCAGCTTATCCCAGGACCGCTACGAGCAGTACTTC. Translated: CAGSLSQDRYEQYF. The full variable domain, its missing parts supplied by reference TRBV7-2 and TRBJ2-7, is GAGVSQSPSNKVTEKGKDVELRCDPISGHTALYWYRQSLGQGLEFLIYFQGNSAPDKSGLPSDRFSAERTGGSVSTLTIQRTQQEDSAVYLCAGSLSQDRYEQYFGPGTRLTVT.

The V call is TRBV5-1, the J call TRBJ1-6, with a weak D call TRBD1 (5 bases). The CDR3 contains 14 residues. Trimming removed 0 bases at V and 7 bases at J, with 8 bases between. Germline V lookup: CDR1 SGHRS, CDR2 YFSETQ. The CDR3 nucleotides read TGCGCCAGCAGCTTGGAGTCAGGGAATTCACCCCTCCACTTT. This encodes CASSLESGNSPLHF.